Following are 6 T cell receptor beta chains from one sample sequenced in a study of blood T cells in healthy people across ages. Primed by a sample-barcoded 5' primer and a J-beta primer mix, a second PCR proceeded for about 6 to 11 cycles. TCRdb reprocessed the 5' RACE reads via MiXCR and lists one record per CDR3 protein. The sample records hundreds of thousands of distinct CDR3 sequences, around 24% being singletons. The same data also went into a second study, on T cells of mothers and their children.

Material for sequencing was blood. These receptors all come from a boy between 5 and 17 years old in good health.

This sequence joins TRBV6-5 and TRBJ2-3; 8 nucleotides agree with TRBD2. The germline V gene encodes CDR1 MNHEY and CDR2 SVGAGI. The CDR3 is made up of 12 amino acids. The ends lost 5 bases at V and 10 bases at J; junction bases unmatched: 5. CDR3 bases: TGTGCCAGCAGTCCAATCGGGGGGGCGCAGTATTTT. Translating gives CASSPIGGAQYF.

The rearrangement joins TRBV5-5 to TRBJ2-1; the match to TRBD1 covers 10 bases. The CDR3 length is 13 residues. Germline lookup yields CDR1 SGHKS and CDR2 YYEKEE (reference sequence). Trimming at V came to 4 bases and at J to 9 bases, leaving 4 bases not matched to a gene. CDR3 loop: CASSRGDRGEQFF. The CDR3 DNA sequence: TGTGCCAGCAGCAGGGGGGACAGGGGTGAGCAGTTCTTC.

V usage is TRBV2 and J usage is TRBJ2-7; possible D gene TRBD2, 6 bases. CDR1 and CDR2 (germline): SNHLY, FYNNEI. The ends were cut back, 8 bases at V and 4 bases at J, with 9 bases in the middle. The CDR3 runs 11 residues. The CDR3 DNA sequence: TGTGCCAGCCAGGAGGGGTACGAGCAGTACTTC. Translated: CASQEGYEQYF. Drawing the rest from reference TRBV2 and TRBJ2-7, the complete variable domain is EPEVTQTPSHQVTQMGQEVILRCVPISNHLYFYWYRQILGQKVEFLVSFYNNEISEKSEIFDDQFSVERPDGSNFTLKIRSTKLEDSAMYFCASQEGYEQYFGPGTRLTVT.

This clonotype was recorded a few times. This chain joins TRBV13 and TRBJ2-5; possibly TRBD1 for D (5 bases). CDR1 and CDR2 from the germline V gene are PRHDT and FYEKMQ (reference sequence). The CDR3 contains 14 residues. V lost 3 bases and J 4 bases, leaving 12 bases between the germline ends. CDR3: CASSFPQERETQYF. In DNA, the CDR3 is TGTGCCAGCAGCTTCCCACAGGAAAGAGAGACCCAGTACTTC.

The J gene is TRBJ2-6, the V gene TRBV20-1; D might be TRBD2 (5 bases). This CDR3 has 16 residues. Germline V gene lookup returns CDR1 DFQATT and CDR2 SNEGSKA (reference sequence). With 3 bases removed from V and 0 bases from J, the gap between germline ends came to 12 bases. The CDR3 DNA sequence: TGCAGTGCTAGTTCTGAGGGTATCTCTGGGGCCAACGTCCTGACTTTC. Protein sequence: CSASSEGISGANVLTF.

The V gene is TRBV7-2, the J gene TRBJ1-6, with D uncertain. The CDR3 spans 16 residues. V was shortened by 2 bases and J by 7 bases, with 15 bases between the two germline ends. Germline assignment: CDR1 SGHTA and CDR2 FQGNSA. The CDR3 loop reads CASSLRAGGRNSPLHF. Here the CDR3 DNA reads TGTGCCAGCAGCTTACGGGCCGGCGGGCGGAATTCACCCCTCCACTTT.